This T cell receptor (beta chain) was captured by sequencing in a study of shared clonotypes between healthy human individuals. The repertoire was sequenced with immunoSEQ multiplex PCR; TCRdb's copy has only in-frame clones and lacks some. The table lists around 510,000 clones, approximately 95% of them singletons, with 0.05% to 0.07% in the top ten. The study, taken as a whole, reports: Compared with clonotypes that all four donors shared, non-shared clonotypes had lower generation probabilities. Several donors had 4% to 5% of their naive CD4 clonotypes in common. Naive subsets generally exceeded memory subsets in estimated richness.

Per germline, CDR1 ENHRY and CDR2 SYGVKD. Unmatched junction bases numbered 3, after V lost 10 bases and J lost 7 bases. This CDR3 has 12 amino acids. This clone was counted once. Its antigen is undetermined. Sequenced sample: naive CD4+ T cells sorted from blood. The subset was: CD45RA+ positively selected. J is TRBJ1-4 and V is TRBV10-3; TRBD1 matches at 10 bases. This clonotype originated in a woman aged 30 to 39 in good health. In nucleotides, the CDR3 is TGTGCCACCGGGACAGGGGCTGAAAAACTGTTTTTT. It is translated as CATGTGAEKLFF.